The clone carrying this T cell receptor (beta chain) was counted only a few times. The antigen remains undetermined. This sample was included in a study of beta chain features in type 1 diabetes. Study-level findings and limits: Among type 1 diabetes patients, VDJ junctions had fewer insertions and more deletions.

CDR3 length: 15 residues. The V gene's germline CDR1 is GTSNPN and CDR2 SVGIG (reference sequence). V lost 3 bases and J lost 2, with 14 bases in between. What was sequenced were expressed TCRB transcripts, since all of the isolated RNA had been reverse transcribed. Method: immunoSEQ multiplex PCR; TCRdb's copy keeps in-frame clones and lacks some. The sample has roughly 450,000 clones; over 11% are singletons. The sample was naive CD4+ T cells from blood. The receptor comes from a man in his thirties or forties in good health. The gene calls are TRBV30 and TRBJ1-5, with D maybe TRBD1 (6 bases). CDR3 protein: CAWSHGGTGNQPQHF. In nucleotides, the CDR3 is TGTGCCTGGAGCCACGGGGGCACAGGCAATCAGCCCCAGCATTTT.